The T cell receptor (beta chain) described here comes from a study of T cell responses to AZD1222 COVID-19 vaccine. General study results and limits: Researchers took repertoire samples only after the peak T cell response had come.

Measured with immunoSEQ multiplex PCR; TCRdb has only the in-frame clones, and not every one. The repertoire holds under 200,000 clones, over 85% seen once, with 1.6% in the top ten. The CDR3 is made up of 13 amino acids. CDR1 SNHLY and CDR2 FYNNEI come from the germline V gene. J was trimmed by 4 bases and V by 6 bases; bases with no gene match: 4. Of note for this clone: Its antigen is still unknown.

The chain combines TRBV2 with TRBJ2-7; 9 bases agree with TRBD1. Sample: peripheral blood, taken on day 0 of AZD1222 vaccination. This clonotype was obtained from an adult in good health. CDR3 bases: TGTGCCAGCAGAAGACAGGGGGTTTACGAGCAGTACTTC. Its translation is CASRRQGVYEQYF. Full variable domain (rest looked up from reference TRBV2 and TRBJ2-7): EPEVTQTPSHQVTQMGQEVILRCVPISNHLYFYWYRQILGQKVEFLVSFYNNEISEKSEIFDDQFSVERPDGSNFTLKIRSTKLEDSAMYFCASRRQGVYEQYFGPGTRLTVT.